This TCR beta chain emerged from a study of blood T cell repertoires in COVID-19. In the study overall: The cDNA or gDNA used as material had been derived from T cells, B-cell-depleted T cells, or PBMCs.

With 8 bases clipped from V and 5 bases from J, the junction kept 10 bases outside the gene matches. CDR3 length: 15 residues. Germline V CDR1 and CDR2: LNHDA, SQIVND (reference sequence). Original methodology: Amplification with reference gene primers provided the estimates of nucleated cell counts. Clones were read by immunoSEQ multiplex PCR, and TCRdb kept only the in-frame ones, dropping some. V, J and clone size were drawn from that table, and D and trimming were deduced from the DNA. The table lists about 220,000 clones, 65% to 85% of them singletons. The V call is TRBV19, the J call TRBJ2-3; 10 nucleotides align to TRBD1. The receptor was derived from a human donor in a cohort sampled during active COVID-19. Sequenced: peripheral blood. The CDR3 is CASSYGTGAGDTQYF. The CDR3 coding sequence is TGTGCCAGTTCCTACGGGACAGGGGCTGGAGATACGCAGTATTTT. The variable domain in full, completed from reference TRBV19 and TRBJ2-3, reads DGGITQSPKYLFRKEGQNVTLSCEQNLNHDAMYWYRQDPGQGLRLIYYSQIVNDFQKGDIAEGYSVSREKKESFPLTVTSAQKNPTAFYLCASSYGTGAGDTQYFGPGTRLTVL.